Each of the 32 T cell receptor beta chains below was sequenced from the same sample in a study of beta chain features in type 1 diabetes. The sequenced template was cDNA made from the entire isolated RNA. Produced via immunoSEQ multiplex PCR; TCRdb's table is partial and in-frame only. Of approximately 150,000 clones listed, 50% to 70% are singletons. Study results and limitations: Across all four CD4+ subsets, people with type 1 diabetes showed modestly shorter TCRB CDR3s.

These receptors' targets are unknown. Sequences were obtained from naive CD4+ T cells from blood. The receptors here all came from a man younger than 40 with type 1 diabetes.

The chain uses TRBV9 and TRBJ2-5; D assignment may be TRBD1 or TRBD2 (5 bases each). The CDR3 totals 15 residues. With 4 bases removed from V and 4 bases from J, the gap between germline ends came to 17 bases. Germline V lookup: CDR1 SGDLS, CDR2 YYNGEE. Here the CDR3 reads CASSPGAVEVETQYF. The CDR3 nucleotides read TGTGCCAGCAGCCCCGGGGCAGTTGAGGTAGAGACCCAGTACTTC.

The rearrangement links TRBV2 to TRBJ2-1, with a tentative D call TRBD1 (6 bases). V lost 1 base to trimming and J lost 6 bases, with 13 bases between them. The CDR3 runs 15 residues. Germline CDR1 reads SNHLY; CDR2 reads FYNNEI. CDR3 sequence (DNA): TGTGCCAGCAGTGAAGGCCTAGCAGGGGTCAATGAGCAGTTCTTC. Translation: CASSEGLAGVNEQFF.

This clone was recorded a few times. The rearrangement links TRBV7-2 to TRBJ2-5, with D possibly matching TRBD1 (6 bases). The CDR3 is 13 residues long. CDR1 and CDR2 from the germline V gene are SGHTA and FQGNSA. The V and J ends lost 0 bases and 4 bases respectively, with 6 bases between them. The CDR3, as DNA: TGTGCCAGCAGCTTAGCGGGGGCAGAGACCCAGTACTTC. The encoded protein is CASSLAGAETQYF.

This chain joins TRBV23-1 and TRBJ2-5, with 11 bases that match TRBD1. TRBV23-1 is noted as an ORF with a role that remains uncertain. The CDR3 totals 17 residues. The J segment lost 2 bases and the V segment lost 0 bases, leaving 5 bases of the junction unmatched. The chain's CDR3 is CASSQSFGDRGQETQYF. CDR3 sequence (DNA): TGCGCCAGCAGTCAATCGTTCGGGGACAGGGGGCAAGAGACCCAGTACTTC.

The table lists this clone with a few counts. This sequence joins TRBV11-2 and TRBJ2-5; D call uncertain. TRBJ2-7 matches the DNA end more closely, so the J call is doubtful. The CDR3 totals 14 residues. Germline V lookup: CDR1 SGHAT, CDR2 FQNNGV. The chain's CDR3 is CASSLGPLSYEQYF. The CDR3 nucleotides are TGTGCCAGCAGCTTAGGTCCGCTCTCCTACGAGCAGTACTTC.

The rearrangement uses TRBV9 and TRBJ2-1; weak D call: TRBD1 (7 bases). Looked up from germline, CDR1 is SGDLS and CDR2 is YYNGEE. The CDR3 sequence is 15 residues long. Trimming took 3 bases from V and 0 from J, leaving 10 bases between them. In DNA, the CDR3 is TGTGCCAGCAGCGGACAGGGACTCTCCTACAATGAGCAGTTCTTC. It codes for CASSGQGLSYNEQFF.

This clone was seen once. V usage is TRBV10-3 and J usage is TRBJ2-7; 9 positions agree with TRBD1. The CDR3 contains 16 residues. The germline V gene has CDR1 ENHRY and CDR2 SYGVKD. With V trimmed by 5 bases and J by 3 bases, 11 bases remained unmatched. CDR3: CAISPGQGSWDYEQYF. CDR3 bases: TGTGCCATCAGTCCGGGACAGGGATCGTGGGACTACGAGCAGTACTTC.

CDR3 protein: CSVESGGSPEKLFF. Written as DNA, the CDR3 is TGCAGCGTTGAATCGGGGGGCTCTCCTGAAAAACTGTTTTTT. J is TRBJ1-4 and V is TRBV29-1; D possibly corresponds to TRBD1 (6 bases). Germline assignment: CDR1 SQVTM and CDR2 ANQGSEA. Trimming took 2 bases from V and 7 from J, leaving 14 bases between them. This CDR3 contains 14 residues.

This clone was observed a few times. The chain couples TRBV6-5 to TRBJ1-1, with D tentatively TRBD1 (5 bases). Trimming stripped 7 bases from V and 4 bases from J, with 13 bases between. The germline gives CDR1 MNHEY, CDR2 SVGAGI. This CDR3 spans 13 amino acids. The CDR3 DNA sequence: TGTGCCAGCATGGGAGCAGGGTTCACTGAAGCTTTCTTT. Translating gives CASMGAGFTEAFF.

This clone was counted once. The chain links TRBV7-9 to TRBJ1-2; weak D call: TRBD1 (6 bases). V was pared by 1 base and J by 7 bases, with 10 bases between. Germline V gene sequence: CDR1 SEHNR, CDR2 FQNEAQ (reference sequence). The CDR3 runs to 13 residues. The CDR3 nucleotides are TGTGCCAGCAGCTTAGGCCAGGGGAGTGGCTACACCTTC. Protein product: CASSLGQGSGYTF.

This clone has only one observation. The rearrangement links TRBV6-5 to TRBJ1-1; perhaps TRBD1 as D (5 bases). This CDR3 has 13 residues. V was pared by 7 bases and J by 4 bases, with 13 bases between. Germline values: CDR1 MNHEY, CDR2 SVGAGI. The CDR3 DNA reads as TGTGCCAGCAATAAAGGGGTAGGCACTGAAGCTTTCTTT. It specifies CASNKGVGTEAFF.

The chain couples TRBV7-2 to TRBJ1-4; D is possibly TRBD1 (5 bases). Germline lookup yields CDR1 SGHTA and CDR2 FQGNSA. The CDR3 consists of 15 residues. The germline V and J ends were trimmed by 5 bases and 5 bases, with 15 bases remaining between them. In DNA, the CDR3 is TGTGCCAGCAGCCCATTTGGGACTGTGAATGAAAAACTGTTTTTT. This sequence encodes CASSPFGTVNEKLFF. The complete variable domain, with remaining parts taken from reference TRBV7-2 and TRBJ1-4, reads GAGVSQSPSNKVTEKGKDVELRCDPISGHTALYWYRQSLGQGLEFLIYFQGNSAPDKSGLPSDRFSAERTGGSVSTLTIQRTQQEDSAVYLCASSPFGTVNEKLFFGSGTQLSVL.

The chain carries TRBV10-3 and TRBJ1-1, with D perhaps TRBD1 (6 bases). Germline V gives CDR1 ENHRY, CDR2 SYGVKD. The CDR3 contains 13 residues. The germline V and J ends were trimmed by 3 bases and 8 bases, with 13 bases remaining between them. The CDR3 DNA reads as TGTGCCATCAGTGAAAGACAGGACGCCGAAGCTTTCTTT. It codes for CAISERQDAEAFF.

The chain joins TRBV4-3 to TRBJ2-2; D is ambiguous. The germline V gene has CDR1 LGHNA and CDR2 YSLEER. The CDR3 has 14 residues. The germline V and J ends were trimmed by 0 bases and 3 bases, with 5 bases remaining between them. The chain's CDR3 is CASSQDLDTGELFF. CDR3 DNA: TGCGCCAGCAGCCAAGATCTGGACACCGGGGAGCTGTTTTTT.

The chain is built from TRBV28 and TRBJ2-1; D not certain. The germline V gene has CDR1 MDHEN and CDR2 SYDVKM. This CDR3 comprises 12 residues. The germline V and J ends were trimmed by 8 bases and 4 bases, with 9 bases remaining between them. CDR3 protein: CASDKGYNEQFF. DNA for the CDR3: TGTGCCAGCGACAAAGGGTACAATGAGCAGTTCTTC.

In this sample, this clone turned up once. V gene TRBV4-1 combines with J gene TRBJ2-3; TRBD1 is a possible D gene (6 bases). The V gene's germline CDR1 is MGHRA and CDR2 YSYEKL. The CDR3 runs to 16 residues. Between the trimmed V and J ends, which lost 0 bases and 2 bases, there was a span of 12 bases. This CDR3 is CASSQERDKNTDTQYF. DNA for the CDR3: TGCGCCAGCAGCCAAGAGAGGGACAAAAACACAGATACGCAGTATTTT.

The CDR3 protein is CASSESIEVQVGGYTF. The DNA for the CDR3 is TGTGCCAGCAGTGAATCTATTGAGGTGCAGGTGGGAGGCTACACCTTC. The V gene is TRBV25-1, the J gene TRBJ1-2; D is uncertain. Trimming shortened V by 1 base and J by 8 bases, and 20 bases separated the two germline ends. CDR1 is MGHDK and CDR2 is SYGVNS in the germline V gene. The CDR3 consists of 16 residues.

This chain connects TRBV6-5 to TRBJ2-1; no firm D call. Germline V CDR1 and CDR2: MNHEY, SVGAGI. The CDR3 loop spans 11 amino acids. The ends were cut back, 5 bases at V and 12 bases at J, with 11 bases in the middle. CDR3 region: CASSNLAGQFF. The CDR3 coding sequence is TGTGCCAGCAGTAACTTGGCTGGGCAGTTCTTC.

The V gene is TRBV9, the J gene TRBJ2-1, with 7 positions matching TRBD1. Germline V gene lookup returns CDR1 SGDLS and CDR2 YYNGEE. This CDR3 contains 15 residues. The V gene end was trimmed by 0 bases and the J gene end by 5 bases; junction bases not matched to a gene: 5. The CDR3 protein is CASSVADRSHNEQFF. CDR3 in DNA: TGTGCCAGCAGCGTAGCGGACAGGTCACACAATGAGCAGTTCTTC. Full variable domain (outside the CDR3, taken from reference TRBV9 and TRBJ2-1): DSGVTQTPKHLITATGQRVTLRCSPRSGDLSVYWYQQSLDQGLQFLIQYYNGEERAKGNILERFSAQQFPDLHSELNLSSLELGDSALYFCASSVADRSHNEQFFGPGTRLTVL.

This clone was seen more than once but under ten times. The chain uses TRBV30 and TRBJ1-3, with TRBD1 as a possible D gene (5 bases). Trimming left V 2 bases short and J 2 bases short, with 13 bases between. CDR1 and CDR2 (germline): GTSNPN, SVGIG (reference sequence). The CDR3 consists of 15 residues. The CDR3 DNA reads as TGTGCCTGGAGTCTAGGACAAAGTACTGGAAACACCATATATTTT. Protein: CAWSLGQSTGNTIYF.

The chain employs TRBV30 and TRBJ2-7; D is possibly TRBD2 (6 bases). Germline V CDR1 and CDR2: GTSNPN, SVGIG (reference sequence). The length of the CDR3 is 14 residues. V was shortened by 2 bases and J by 2 bases, with 13 bases between the two germline ends. CDR3 amino acids: CAWSLGGSAYEQYF. CDR3 coding DNA: TGTGCCTGGAGTTTGGGGGGAAGTGCCTACGAGCAGTACTTC. Looking up the rest from reference TRBV30 and TRBJ2-7 gives the full variable domain: SQTIHQWPATLVQPVGSPLSLECTVEGTSNPNLYWYRQAAGRGLQLLFYSVGIGQISSEVPQNLSASRPQDRQFILSSKKLLLSDSGFYLCAWSLGGSAYEQYFGPGTRLTVT.

This clone has more than one count but fewer than ten. J is TRBJ2-1 and V is TRBV29-1; D is undetermined. This CDR3 comprises 13 residues. The V gene's germline CDR1 is SQVTM and CDR2 ANQGSEA. Trimming removed 0 bases at V and 9 bases at J, with 12 bases between. This chain's CDR3 is CSVEDKRAGEQFF. The CDR3 nucleotides are TGCAGCGTTGAAGATAAGCGAGCCGGTGAGCAGTTCTTC.

The chain carries TRBV7-9 and TRBJ2-3, with D possibly TRBD1 on 6 matching bases. Germline-derived CDR1 and CDR2 are SEHNR and FQNEAQ (reference sequence). V lost 8 bases, J lost 0 bases, and 15 bases lay in between. CDR3 length: 15 residues. The CDR3 DNA reads TGTGCCAGCGCCACGACAGGACATAGCACAGATACGCAGTATTTT. Amino acid sequence: CASATTGHSTDTQYF.

The rearrangement joins TRBV9 to TRBJ1-5; a weak D match, TRBD1 (5 bases). Trimming stripped 3 bases from V and 7 bases from J, with 11 bases between. CDR1 is SGDLS and CDR2 is YYNGEE in the germline V gene. The CDR3 length is 13 residues. For the CDR3, the DNA is TGTGCCAGCAGCGGAGACAGTCGGCAGCCCCAGCATTTT. This encodes CASSGDSRQPQHF.

The chain couples TRBV29-1 to TRBJ2-7, with 9 bases identical to TRBD1. The V segment lost 5 bases and the J segment 2 bases; nucleotides outside the gene matches: 4. Germline values: CDR1 SQVTM, CDR2 ANQGSEA. The CDR3 consists of 13 residues. The CDR3 region is CSVWDREPYEQYF. DNA for the CDR3: TGCAGCGTTTGGGACAGGGAGCCCTACGAGCAGTACTTC.

The rearrangement joins TRBV19 to TRBJ2-3, with D possibly being TRBD2 (6 bases). The CDR3 is made up of 14 amino acids. CDR1 and CDR2 (germline): LNHDA, SQIVND (reference sequence). The V end was cut by 5 bases, the J end by 0 bases, with 9 bases between. In DNA form, the CDR3 reads TGTGCCAGTAGTTGGAGGGCTAGCACAGATACGCAGTATTTT. Amino acid sequence: CASSWRASTDTQYF.

The table lists this clone with a few counts. CDR3 in amino acids: CASRPGQPQDGYTF. The CDR3 bases are TGTGCCAGCAGACCTGGACAGCCCCAGGATGGCTACACCTTC. V usage is TRBV2 and J usage is TRBJ1-2, with D perhaps TRBD1 (6 bases). V lost 6 bases and J 6 bases, leaving 17 bases between the germline ends. Germline-derived CDR1 and CDR2 are SNHLY and FYNNEI. The CDR3 runs 14 residues.

The J gene is TRBJ2-1, the V gene TRBV4-3; TRBD2 aligns across 7 bases. Unmatched junction bases numbered 6, after V lost 1 base and J lost 9 bases. Germline values: CDR1 LGHNA, CDR2 YSLEER. This CDR3 is built from 14 residues. CDR3 bases: TGCGCCAGCAGCCAAGTTTATCCGGGAGGTGAGCAGTTCTTC. Protein product: CASSQVYPGGEQFF.

This clone was counted between two and nine times. The chain is built from TRBV28 and TRBJ2-7; a possible D gene is TRBD1 (6 bases). This CDR3 region has 14 residues. Deletions cut 6 bases from V and 4 bases from J, with 16 bases between. The germline gives CDR1 MDHEN, CDR2 SYDVKM. For the CDR3, the DNA is TGTGCCAGCAGCCTCCTCAGGGGCCAGTACGAGCAGTACTTC. Protein product: CASSLLRGQYEQYF.

This chain connects TRBV7-9 to TRBJ2-5; 8 bases map to TRBD2. Germline V gene lookup returns CDR1 SEHNR and CDR2 FQNEAQ (reference sequence). This CDR3 comprises 16 residues. V lost 5 bases to trimming and J lost 4 bases; unmatched junction nucleotides: 12. The CDR3 DNA reads as TGTGCCAGCAGCCCTCCGGGACTAGGCTCCCGAGAGACCCAGTACTTC. Protein: CASSPPGLGSRETQYF.

The chain employs TRBV30 and TRBJ2-3; 11 bases match TRBD2. CDR1 is GTSNPN, CDR2 SVGIG, per germline (reference sequence). This CDR3 has 16 amino acids. J was trimmed by 2 bases and V by 3 bases; bases with no gene match: 7. CDR3 nucleotide sequence: TGTGCCTGGAGCAAAACTAGCGGGGGACACACAGATACGCAGTATTTT. Encoded protein: CAWSKTSGGHTDTQYF.

This clone was seen a handful of times. J is TRBJ2-1 and V is TRBV7-9; the D is unclear. The germline V gene has CDR1 SEHNR and CDR2 FQNEAQ (reference sequence). This CDR3 spans 15 amino acids. V lost 2 bases and J 5 bases, leaving 13 bases between the germline ends. The CDR3 DNA reads as TGTGCCAGCAGCTTATATTCCGTTGCCAACAATGAGCAGTTCTTC. Protein product: CASSLYSVANNEQFF.